These 30 T cell receptor beta chains share one sample of origin, sequenced in a study of metastatic and nonmetastatic thyroid tumors. TCRdb re-called the PCR reads via MiXCR. The table includes tens of thousands of clones, about 12% detected once. No patient had received any treatment before thyroid surgery. The sequenced sample was blood. The origin of the receptors is a female donor with papillary thyroid cancer or a benign thyroid nodule (not recorded which). Some clones in this sample may be carry-over from other donors' samples.

The rearrangement uses TRBV6-4 and TRBJ2-1, with D maybe TRBD2 (5 bases). This CDR3 has 15 residues. Germline values: CDR1 MRHNA, CDR2 SNTAGT. Trimming removed 3 bases at V and 9 bases at J, with 18 bases between. The CDR3 loop is CASSELAEAVGEQFF. The CDR3 DNA follows: TGTGCCAGCAGTGAACTTGCGGAGGCGGTGGGTGAGCAGTTCTTC.

This clone was picked up many times. The rearrangement uses TRBV20-1 and TRBJ2-7, with D maybe TRBD2 (6 bases). V was shortened by 2 bases and J by 5 bases, with 13 bases between the two germline ends. Germline V gene data show CDR1 as DFQATT and CDR2 as SNEGSKA (reference sequence). The CDR3 contains 13 residues. CDR3 coding DNA: TGCAGTGCTAGATCACCTCGGGGGAACGAGCAGTACTTC. It codes for CSARSPRGNEQYF.

This clone has only a few counts. The chain is built from TRBV11-2 and TRBJ2-7; 7 positions match TRBD1. This CDR3 spans 16 amino acids. Germline loops: CDR1 SGHAT, CDR2 FQNNGV. J was trimmed by 3 bases and V by 0 bases; bases with no gene match: 8. For the CDR3, the DNA is TGTGCCAGCAGCTTAGATGGTCGTCAGGGGGTCTACGAGCAGTACTTC. This codes for CASSLDGRQGVYEQYF. Full variable domain (outside the CDR3, taken from reference TRBV11-2 and TRBJ2-7): EAGVAQSPRYKIIEKRQSVAFWCNPISGHATLYWYQQILGQGPKLLIQFQNNGVVDDSQLPKDRFSAERLKGVDSTLKIQPAKLEDSAVYLCASSLDGRQGVYEQYFGPGTRLTVT.

The chain links TRBV27 to TRBJ2-1, with 9 bases that match TRBD2. CDR1 is MNHEY, CDR2 SMNVEV, per germline (reference sequence). CDR3 length: 15 residues. Germline trimming cut 7 bases from V and 9 bases from J; bases unmatched to any gene: 13. CDR3 DNA sequence: TGTGCCAGCAATCATGGAGCGGGAGGAATGAGTGAGCAGTTCTTC. Residues: CASNHGAGGMSEQFF.

This clone was recorded a few times. V is TRBV6-1 and J is TRBJ1-1, with D hard to call. V gave up 4 bases and J gave up 1 base, with 7 bases separating them. CDR3 length equals 13 residues. The V gene's germline CDR1 is MNHNS and CDR2 SASEGT. The CDR3 sequence is CASSVTPNTEAFF. As DNA, the CDR3 is TGTGCCAGCAGTGTAACACCGAACACTGAAGCTTTCTTT.

This clone was counted many times. The chain joins TRBV27 to TRBJ2-5; 12 bases fit TRBD2. V shed 7 bases, J shed 5 bases, and the junction held 8 bases outside the gene matches. The CDR3 contains 15 residues. Germline V gene data show CDR1 as MNHEY and CDR2 as SMNVEV (reference sequence). Here the CDR3 reads CASNPLAGGPETQYF. CDR3 coding DNA: TGTGCCAGCAACCCACTAGCGGGAGGTCCGGAGACCCAGTACTTC.

Ten or more counts support this clone. The chain employs TRBV4-1 and TRBJ2-2, with 7 positions matching TRBD2. Germline V gene lookup returns CDR1 MGHRA and CDR2 YSYEKL. The CDR3 extends over 17 amino acids. The V and J ends lost 5 bases and 6 bases, in that order; junction bases with no gene match: 15. CDR3 sequence reads: CASSRQVGGPSAGELFF. CDR3 DNA: TGCGCCAGCAGCAGGCAGGTGGGAGGGCCGAGCGCCGGGGAGCTGTTTTTT.

This clone was detected ten times or more. The chain joins TRBV28 to TRBJ2-2; D is perhaps TRBD2 (6 bases). The germline V and J ends were trimmed by 3 bases and 5 bases, with 22 bases remaining between them. Germline-derived CDR1 and CDR2 are MDHEN and SYDVKM. This CDR3 comprises 18 residues. The CDR3 loop is CASSFSTPGLDKTGELFF. Written as DNA, the CDR3 is TGTGCCAGCAGTTTTTCGACCCCGGGACTGGATAAGACCGGGGAGCTGTTTTTT.

At least ten counts were recorded for this clone. The chain combines TRBV6-1 with TRBJ2-7; D is tentatively TRBD1 or TRBD2 (5 bases each). The CDR3 runs 15 residues. Looked up from germline, CDR1 is MNHNS and CDR2 is SASEGT. Trimming took 3 bases from V and 0 from J, leaving 12 bases between them. CDR3 coding DNA: TGTGCCAGCAGTGAGAGAGGGGACCACTCCTACGAGCAGTACTTC. It is translated as CASSERGDHSYEQYF.

A word on this clone: This CDR3 is also generated by other DNA sequences in the sample. The chain joins TRBV9 to TRBJ1-4; a weak D match, TRBD1 (6 bases). V was shortened by 0 bases and J by 7 bases, with 16 bases between the two germline ends. This CDR3 is built from 16 residues. Germline V lookup: CDR1 SGDLS, CDR2 YYNGEE. CDR3 region: CASSVARGRVGEKLFF. Here the CDR3 DNA reads TGTGCCAGCAGCGTAGCTCGGGGGCGAGTCGGTGAAAAACTGTTTTTT.

This clone was counted many times. This chain links TRBV2 with TRBJ2-1; D gene uncertain. Germline V gene sequence: CDR1 SNHLY, CDR2 FYNNEI. The CDR3 covers 11 residues. V was cut by 1 base and J by 9 bases, with 4 bases left in between. As DNA, the CDR3 is TGTGCCAGCAGTGAAGTTGGTGAGCAGTTCTTC. This codes for CASSEVGEQFF.

This clone appeared many times. V is TRBV19 and J is TRBJ1-5; unclear D gene. CDR1 and CDR2 (germline): LNHDA, SQIVND (reference sequence). The ends were cut back, 3 bases at V and 2 bases at J, with 11 bases in the middle. This CDR3 is built from 15 residues. The CDR3 reads CASSIDNGGNQPQHF. The CDR3 coding sequence is TGTGCCAGTAGTATCGATAACGGTGGCAATCAGCCCCAGCATTTT.

This clone was found a few times. The junction differs from germline at one of its ends, possibly a read error. The sample has other DNA sequences that encode this CDR3 too. V is TRBV30 and J is TRBJ2-3; D remains unclear. The germline V gene encodes CDR1 GTSNPN and CDR2 SVGIG (reference sequence). The CDR3 runs to 11 residues. CDR3 amino acids: CAWSLTDTQYF. The DNA for the CDR3 is TGTGCCTGGAGCTTAACGGATACGCAGTATTTC.

This clone was seen a few times. Mismatch with germline at one junction end may stem from a read error. The V and J genes are TRBV6-5 and TRBJ1-4; 7 nucleotides align to TRBD1. The CDR3 sequence is 16 residues long. The germline V gene has CDR1 MNHEY and CDR2 SVGAGI. The CDR3 DNA reads TGTGCCAGCAGTGCCTCGACAGGGAGAGGAAATCAAAAACTGGTTTTT. Protein sequence: CASSASTGRGNQKLVF.

In DNA, the CDR3 is TGTGCCAGCAGCGTCGGGACTAGCGGGAGCAGGGACAATGAGCAGTTCTTC. Its protein is CASSVGTSGSRDNEQFF. The V gene is TRBV9, the J gene TRBJ2-1; 14 positions match TRBD2. Trimming cost V 2 bases and J 5 bases; bases outside gene matches: 6. The V gene's germline CDR1 is SGDLS and CDR2 YYNGEE. The CDR3 contains 17 residues.

This clone has ten or more counts. V and J are TRBV15 and TRBJ2-3; 8 nucleotides agree with TRBD1. V trimming: 3 bases; J trimming: 4 bases; junction bases outside the gene matches: 3. The germline V gene has CDR1 LNHNV and CDR2 YYDKDF (reference sequence). The CDR3 runs to 14 residues. The CDR3, as DNA: TGTGCCACCAGCAGGGACAGGGCCGCAGATACGCAGTATTTT. It encodes CATSRDRAADTQYF.

In its sample, this clone was seen a few times. The rearrangement uses TRBV20-1 and TRBJ1-6; TRBD1 matches at 8 bases. CDR1 and CDR2 (germline): DFQATT, SNEGSKA (reference sequence). This CDR3 contains 17 residues. V trimming: 2 bases; J trimming: 7 bases; junction bases outside the gene matches: 13. The CDR3 protein is CSARHRGGCSWNSPLHF. The DNA for the CDR3 is TGCAGTGCTAGACACAGGGGGGGGTGCTCGTGGAATTCACCCCTCCACTTT.

This clone has a count of ten or more. This chain connects TRBV4-2 to TRBJ2-1; TRBD2 matches 8 bases. Unmatched junction bases numbered 9, after V lost 5 bases and J lost 0 bases. Germline V gene data show CDR1 as LGHNA and CDR2 as YNFKEQ. The CDR3 is made up of 17 amino acids. The CDR3 reads CASSRLSGTSSYNEQFF. The CDR3 bases are TGTGCCAGCAGCAGACTTAGCGGGACAAGCTCCTACAATGAGCAGTTCTTC.

There are many counts of this clone. The rearrangement joins TRBV19 to TRBJ1-5; TRBD1 is a possible D gene (6 bases). Germline V CDR1 and CDR2: LNHDA, SQIVND (reference sequence). This CDR3 is 16 amino acids long. V was trimmed by 10 bases and J by 4 bases, leaving 23 bases between them. In nucleotides, the CDR3 is TGTGCCACCGAGCCGCTAGGACAGACAGCTAATCAGCCCCAGCATTTT. Its translation is CATEPLGQTANQPQHF.

This clone showed up many times. The chain has TRBV5-1 and TRBJ2-7; D uncertain. Looked up from germline, CDR1 is SGHRS and CDR2 is YFSETQ. The CDR3 contains 11 residues. Trimming shortened V by 4 bases and J by 1 base, and 3 bases separated the two germline ends. For the CDR3, the DNA is TGCGCCAGCAGCCATTCCTACGAGCAGTACTTC. It yields the protein CASSHSYEQYF.

This clone has a count of ten or more. This chain links TRBV28 with TRBJ1-5; no reliable D call. The germline V gene encodes CDR1 MDHEN and CDR2 SYDVKM. CDR3 size: 12 residues. V was shortened by 5 bases and J by 12 bases, with 14 bases between the two germline ends. The chain's CDR3 is CASSPTYTFQHF. In DNA form, the CDR3 reads TGTGCCAGCAGTCCTACCTACACTTTCCAGCATTTT.

This clone was counted at least ten times. The rearrangement links TRBV2 to TRBJ1-5; D not resolved. V shed 2 bases and J shed 4 bases, with 12 bases lying between them. The V gene's germline CDR1 is SNHLY and CDR2 FYNNEI. The CDR3 has 15 amino acids. The CDR3 protein is CASSERAAQNQPQHF. The CDR3 coding sequence is TGTGCCAGCAGTGAACGGGCAGCTCAAAATCAGCCCCAGCATTTT.

There are many counts of this clone. The rearrangement joins TRBV3-1 to TRBJ2-1; D might be TRBD2 (6 bases). Germline loops: CDR1 LGHDT, CDR2 YNNKEL (reference sequence). This CDR3 is 14 amino acids long. Trimming took off 4 bases at V and 5 bases at J, with 12 bases between the two ends. The CDR3 sequence: CASSPRGGDNEQFF. The CDR3 region has the DNA TGTGCCAGCAGCCCCCGGGGCGGGGACAATGAGCAGTTCTTC.

This clone showed up many times. This chain connects TRBV19 to TRBJ1-1; no reliable D call. The CDR3 totals 14 residues. With 6 bases removed from V and 10 bases from J, the gap between germline ends came to 21 bases. Germline-derived CDR1 and CDR2 are LNHDA and SQIVND (reference sequence). CDR3 loop: CASRAMSGLSRAFF. For the CDR3, the DNA is TGTGCCAGTAGGGCAATGTCAGGCTTGTCGAGAGCTTTCTTT.

This clone was detected many times. The chain is built from TRBV6-1 and TRBJ2-3; 8 bases fit TRBD2. V dropped 9 bases and J dropped 6; count of bases not matched to a gene: 8. Germline CDR1 is MNHNS and CDR2 is SASEGT. This CDR3 spans 13 amino acids. The CDR3 sequence: CASRGGLSDTQYF. DNA of the CDR3: TGTGCCAGTCGGGGGGGCCTCTCCGATACGCAGTATTTT.

In this sample, this clone turned up a few times. A single base separates this from a much larger clone, so it may be a read error. Other DNA sequences within the sample encode an identical CDR3. The chain employs TRBV2 and TRBJ1-1, with 7 bases identical to TRBD1. Per the germline V gene, CDR1 is SNHLY and CDR2 is FYNNEI. The CDR3 is 14 amino acids. In DNA form, the CDR3 reads TGTGCCAGCAGGGAACAGGGGCCGAGCACTGAGGCTTTCTTT. Its translation is CASREQGPSTEAFF.

A few counts support this clone. CDR3 in amino acids: CASRLGSNEQFF. Here the CDR3 DNA reads TGTGCCAGCAGGCTCGGTTCCAATGAGCAGTTCTTC. The gene calls are TRBV12-3 or TRBV12-4 and TRBJ2-1, with D hard to call. Trimming cost V 6 bases and J 6 bases, with 9 bases left between them. The CDR3 consists of 12 residues.

This clone was seen many times. The chain joins TRBV18 to TRBJ2-5; 8 bases match TRBD1. V shed 2 bases and J 5 bases; nucleotides not matched to a gene: 10. CDR1 and CDR2 (germline): KGHSH, LQKENI. The CDR3 loop spans 16 amino acids. CDR3 loop: CASSPRPQGVGETQYF. The CDR3, as DNA: TGTGCCAGCTCACCAAGGCCACAGGGGGTTGGCGAGACCCAGTACTTC.

This clone was counted between two and nine times. The V and J genes are TRBV27 and TRBJ2-1; D may be TRBD2 (6 bases). The CDR3 totals 15 residues. Looked up from germline, CDR1 is MNHEY and CDR2 is SMNVEV (reference sequence). V lost 2 bases, J lost 6 bases, and 14 bases lay in between. This CDR3 is CASSLGAGLVNEQFF. In DNA form, the CDR3 reads TGTGCCAGCAGTTTAGGGGCGGGGCTAGTCAATGAGCAGTTCTTC.

This clone was picked up a small number of times. A read error may be the cause here, since a much bigger clone is one base away. V is TRBV6-2 or TRBV6-3 and J is TRBJ2-5; no reliable D call. The CDR3 runs 12 residues. Germline CDR1 is MNHEY and CDR2 is SVGEGT. Trimming removed 11 bases at V and 1 base at J, with 11 bases between. The CDR3 region is CAAGTIQETQYF. CDR3 bases: TGTGCCGCCGGCACCATCCAAGAGACCCAGTACTTC.